The rows below give T cell receptor beta chains drawn from one sample of a study of beta chain features in type 1 diabetes. The protocol was immunoSEQ multiplex PCR, while the TCRdb copy is restricted to in-frame clones and leaves out a portion. The top ten clones hold less than 3% of a sample with about 120,000 clones, about 17% of them seen once. The material sequenced was central memory CD4+ T cells from blood. All receptors derive from a man aged 30 to 39 with type 1 diabetes. The conserved cysteine and the conserved F or W are not part of the CDR3 here.

>TRBV28
ASSSPGQGGDTQY
>TRBV7-9
ASSFSMVSYEQY
>TRBV6-1
ASSEVPRGTQY
>TRBV5-1
ASSFYDEQF
>TRBV5-1
ASSWGTSGTDTQY
>TRBV5-6
ASSQRGWAYNEQF
>TRBV7-2
ASSLVGGPSSGANVLT
>TRBV4-1
ARSPSGSGGAWGEQF
>TRBV18
ASSPDRGYGYGYT
>TRBV4-1
ASSHLNTGTNEKLF
>TRBV27
ASSLSIGQGSDQPQH
>TRBV7-2
ASSLDGRGTGELF
>TRBV7-7
ASSQTTSGGAYEQF
>TRBV6-5
ASSTTGSSYEQY
>TRBV6-1
ASSDWDGYT
>TRBV19
ASSKRGDFYNEQF
>TRBV29-1
SGTTGFQETQY
>TRBV2
ASTRGGAMSTDTQY
>TRBV7-2
ASSAGTGNTGELF
>TRBV6-5
ASRPTGIRQPQH
>TRBV19
ASRPEGAAGNTIY
>TRBV2
ASGEYNEQF
>TRBV18
ASSLRGSGANVLT
>TRBV2
ASSGQGETQY
>TRBV4-2
ASSQDSGGYQETQY
>TRBV19
ASTTRTGDTQY
>TRBV18
ASSPGTSLQQETQY
>TRBV5-1
ASSAGLTGSPLH
>TRBV7-8
ASSQSFRTEPSYEQY
>TRBV30
AHREGQGGIQETQY
>TRBV29-1
SVEGARTQETQY
>TRBV5-1
ASSDRGTNEKLF
>TRBV9
ASSVALGLPGPTDTQY
>TRBV7-9
ASSPQKETQY
>TRBV10-3
AIRLQGVGNEQF
>TRBV12-5
ASGPGTGGNQPQH
>TRBV6-1
ASFPGTGFMGELF
>TRBV4-3
ASSQGLRPGQGPYNEQF
>TRBV23-1
ASSHPAADRERERSYEQY
>TRBV4-1
ASSQEGALGANVLT
>TRBV4-1
ASSQDWAYNQPQH
>TRBV5-6
ASSLDKEKLF
>TRBV28
ASGVAHEQY
>TRBV6-6
ASSYSTSNQPQH
>TRBV5-1
ASSSGQGEYEQY
>TRBV28
ANYLVNYGYT
>TRBV11-3
ASSPQGRAYEQY
>TRBV7-2
ASSLEQNTEAF
>TRBV7-9
ASSLARRSSYNEQF
>TRBV20-1
SMNTGGEQY
>TRBV7-9
ASSSLGIKSSYEQY
>TRBV4-2
ASSQVGAEPTDTQY
>TRBV25-1
ASSELKGAATEAF
>TRBV9
ASSDPSGGLRTDTQY
>TRBV30
AWSVVPDEKLF
>TRBV6-6
ASSRQGSEAF
>TRBV28
ASSPFGLGNEQF
>TRBV7-9
ASSLHAGPGHPY
>TRBV11-2
ASSPDRGEQY